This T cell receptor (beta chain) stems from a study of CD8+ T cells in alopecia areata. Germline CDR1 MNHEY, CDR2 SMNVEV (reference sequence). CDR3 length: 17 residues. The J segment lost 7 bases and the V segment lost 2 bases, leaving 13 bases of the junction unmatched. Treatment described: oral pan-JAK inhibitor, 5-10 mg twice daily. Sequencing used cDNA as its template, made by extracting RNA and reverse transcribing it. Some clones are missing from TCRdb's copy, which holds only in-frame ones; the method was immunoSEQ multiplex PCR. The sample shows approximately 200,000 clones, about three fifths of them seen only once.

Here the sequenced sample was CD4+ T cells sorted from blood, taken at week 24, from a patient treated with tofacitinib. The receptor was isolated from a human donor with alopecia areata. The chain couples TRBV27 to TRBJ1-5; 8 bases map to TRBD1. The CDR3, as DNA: TGTGCCAGCAGTTTAGGGGACAGGCCTTTCAGGAGCCAGCCCCAGCATTTT. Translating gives CASSLGDRPFRSQPQHF.